The 3 T cell receptor beta chains below come from one sample, sequenced in a study of spatial heterogeneity in lung cancer. The time point here: blood at routine non-recurrence follow-up after resection. A single record per CDR3 protein comes from TCRdb applying MiXCR to the 5' RACE reads. The table shows about 43,000 distinct CDR3 sequences, with more than 20% occurring only once. The sequencing here drew on PBMCs, taken at follow-up. These TCRs come from a female donor with early-stage non-small cell lung cancer.

Only a few counts were recorded for this clonotype. The V and J genes are TRBV6-5 and TRBJ2-1; possible D gene TRBD2, 6 bases. The ends were cut back, 7 bases at V and 6 bases at J, with 16 bases in the middle. Germline V lookup: CDR1 MNHEY, CDR2 SVGAGI. This CDR3 comprises 14 residues. The CDR3 here is CASNGRESGNEQFF. Here the CDR3 DNA reads TGTGCCAGCAACGGACGGGAGTCGGGCAATGAGCAGTTCTTC.

This clonotype was seen only a few times. The chain is built from TRBV11-2 and TRBJ2-2; D might be TRBD1 or TRBD2, each matching 6 bases. Trimming left V 5 bases short and J 6 bases short, with 16 bases between. Germline values: CDR1 SGHAT, CDR2 FQNNGV. This CDR3 spans 15 amino acids. This chain's CDR3 is CASSVRGTKAGELFF. DNA of the CDR3: TGTGCCAGCAGCGTCCGGGGGACAAAGGCCGGGGAGCTGTTTTTT.

This clonotype was seen at least ten times. An end of the junction differs from the germline gene, which may be a read error. The chain is built from TRBV7-9 and TRBJ2-1; maybe TRBD2 (6 bases). The germline CDR1 and CDR2 sequences are SEHNR and FQNEAQ (reference sequence). The CDR3 covers 11 residues. The CDR3 region is CASSLDGGGSF. The CDR3, as DNA: TGTGCCAGCAGCTTAGATGGGGGAGGTTCCTTC.